The rows below give T cell receptor beta chains drawn from one sample of a study of T cell responses to AZD1222 COVID-19 vaccine. Clones were sequenced by immunoSEQ multiplex PCR, and TCRdb holds only the in-frame ones, with some missing. The sample contains 250,000 to 300,000 clones, around 93% of which appear only once. The sample here was peripheral blood, taken 28 days after the second AZD1222 dose. The receptors here all came from an adult who received the AZD1222 COVID-19 vaccine. CDR3s include the opening cysteine and the closing phenylalanine or tryptophan. Fields, in order: V gene, D gene, clone size, J gene, CDR3 DNA, CDR3 protein. D genes are given only for firm matches. Clone sizes are given selectively: once, few, many, or a class where the clone is expanded.

>TRBV27|NA|once|TRBJ1-1
TGTGCCAGCAGTTTATACAACAGCCCTGAAGCTTTCTTT
CASSLYNSPEAFF
>TRBV5-5|NA|once|TRBJ1-4
TGTGCCAGCAGCTTGTTGATCCGGGTCCCCGAAAAACTGTTTTTT
CASSLLIRVPEKLFF
>TRBV6-5|NA|NA|TRBJ1-4
TGTGCCAGCAGTTACGCAGCGCAACGAGAAAAACTGTTTTTT
CASSYAAQREKLFF
>TRBV7-2|TRBD2|NA|TRBJ2-3
TGTGCCAGCAGCGTGGGACTAGCGGGAGTAGGAACAGATACGCAGTATTTT
CASSVGLAGVGTDTQYF
>TRBV28|NA|NA|TRBJ1-2
TGTGCCAGCAGTTCCGCGGCGGGACAACCGTATGGCTACACCTTC
CASSSAAGQPYGYTF
>TRBV2|TRBD2|NA|TRBJ2-2
TGTGCCAGCACTGCCGGGACTAGCGGGGGGGGTGACACCGGGGAGCTGTTTTTT
CASTAGTSGGGDTGELFF
>TRBV15|NA|NA|TRBJ2-7
TGTGCCACCAGCTCGTCGGGCAGCGAGCAGTACTTC
CATSSSGSEQYF
>TRBV2|NA|NA|TRBJ1-5
TGTGCCAGCAGGACAACAAACTATCAGCCCCAGCATTTT
CASRTTNYQPQHF
>TRBV3-1/TRBV3-2|NA|few|TRBJ1-5
TGTGCCAGCAGCCAAGGGGATCAGCCCCAGCATTTT
CASSQGDQPQHF
>TRBV5-1|NA|NA|TRBJ2-7
TGCGCCAGCAACCACGGACAGAACTACGAGCAGTACTTC
CASNHGQNYEQYF
>TRBV5-1|NA|NA|TRBJ2-3
TGCGCCAGCAGTCAAAGTCCCGTAGCGTCAGATACGCAGTATTTT
CASSQSPVASDTQYF
>TRBV7-8|NA|NA|TRBJ2-7
TGTGCCAGCAGCCGAGGCCAAAACCCTACTGAGCAGTACTTC
CASSRGQNPTEQYF
>TRBV6-6|NA|NA|TRBJ2-7
TGTGCCAGCAGTTACACCCAAGGGAACGAGCAGTACTTC
CASSYTQGNEQYF
>TRBV5-6|NA|NA|TRBJ2-2
TGTGCCAGCAGCCGGGCCGGAAGGCCTGCCACCGGGGAGCTGTTTTTT
CASSRAGRPATGELFF
>TRBV19|TRBD1|once|TRBJ1-2
TGTGCCAGTACCAACCAAAGGGGACAGGGTGCCCTCTATGGCTACACCTTC
CASTNQRGQGALYGYTF
>TRBV4-2|TRBD1|NA|TRBJ2-5
TGTGCCAGCAGCCAAGATTGGACAGGGACACAAGAGACCCAGTACTTC
CASSQDWTGTQETQYF
>TRBV5-1|NA|once|TRBJ2-1
TGCGCCAGCAGCTTACGGGATTCGCGCCATGAGCAGTTCTTC
CASSLRDSRHEQFF
>TRBV7-2|TRBD1|NA|TRBJ2-7
TGTGCCAGCAGCACCCAGGGGGCCTACGAGCAGTACTTC
CASSTQGAYEQYF
>TRBV7-8|NA|NA|TRBJ2-7
TGTGCCAGCAGCTTAAAGCAAGGGCGGGACTACGAGCAGTACTTC
CASSLKQGRDYEQYF
>TRBV5-1|NA|once|TRBJ2-1
TGCGCCAGCGGGGACCAAGCCTACAATGAGCAGTTCTTC
CASGDQAYNEQFF
>TRBV30|NA|NA|TRBJ1-3
TGTGCCTGGAGTCAGGGGAGCGGAAACACCATATATTTT
CAWSQGSGNTIYF
>TRBV4-1|NA|NA|TRBJ1-1
TGCGCCAGCAGCCAGGGGCCAGCGGGGACTGAAGCTTTCTTT
CASSQGPAGTEAFF
>TRBV7-2|NA|few|TRBJ1-1
TGTGCCAGCAGCGTAGGACATAGTTATGAAGCTTTCTTT
CASSVGHSYEAFF
>TRBV10-2|NA|NA|TRBJ1-6
TGCGCCAGCTCCGCTGGGAGCTCCTATAATTCACCCCTCCACTTT
CASSAGSSYNSPLHF
>TRBV7-6|NA|NA|TRBJ2-5
TGTGCCAGCAGCCCTGTAAAGGAGACCCAGTACTTC
CASSPVKETQYF
>TRBV5-5|NA|NA|TRBJ1-2
TGTGCCAGCAGCTTGAACGTGGCCTATGGCTACACCTTC
CASSLNVAYGYTF
>TRBV9|NA|NA|TRBJ2-1
TGTGCCAGCAGCGGGGGAAGGATGATGGAGCAGTTCTTC
CASSGGRMMEQFF
>TRBV29-1|NA|NA|TRBJ1-3
TGCAGCGTCGCACAGGGAAACACCATATATTTT
CSVAQGNTIYF
>TRBV20-1|NA|NA|TRBJ2-7
TGCAGTGCTAGTCAGGAACTAGGTCAAGAGCAGTACTTC
CSASQELGQEQYF
>TRBV6-5|NA|NA|TRBJ2-5
TGTGCCAGCAGTTTCTCCTACAGGGGCGGGGGTGAGACCCAGTACTTC
CASSFSYRGGGETQYF
>TRBV28|NA|NA|TRBJ2-7
TGTGCCAGCAGTTCCCCCAGGGTCTGGGACTACGAGCAGTACTTC
CASSSPRVWDYEQYF